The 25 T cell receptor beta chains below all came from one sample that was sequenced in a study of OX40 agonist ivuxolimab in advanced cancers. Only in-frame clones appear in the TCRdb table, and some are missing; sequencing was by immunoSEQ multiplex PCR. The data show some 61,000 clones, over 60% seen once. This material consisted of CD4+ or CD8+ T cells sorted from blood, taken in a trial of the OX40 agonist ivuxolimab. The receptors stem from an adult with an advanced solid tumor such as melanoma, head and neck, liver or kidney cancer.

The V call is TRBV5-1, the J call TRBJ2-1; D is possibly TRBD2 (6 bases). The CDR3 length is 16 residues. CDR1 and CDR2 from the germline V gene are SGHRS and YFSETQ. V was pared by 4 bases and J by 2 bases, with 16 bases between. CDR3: CASSNAGGVTYNEQFF. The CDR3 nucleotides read TGCGCCAGCAGCAACGCTGGCGGGGTTACCTACAATGAGCAGTTCTTC.

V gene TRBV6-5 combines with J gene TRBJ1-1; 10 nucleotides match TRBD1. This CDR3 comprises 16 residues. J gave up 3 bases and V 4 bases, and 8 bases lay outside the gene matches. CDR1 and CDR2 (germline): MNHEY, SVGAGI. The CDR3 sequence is CASSLNSGTGDTEAFF. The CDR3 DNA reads TGTGCCAGCAGTTTAAACTCCGGGACAGGGGACACTGAAGCTTTCTTT.

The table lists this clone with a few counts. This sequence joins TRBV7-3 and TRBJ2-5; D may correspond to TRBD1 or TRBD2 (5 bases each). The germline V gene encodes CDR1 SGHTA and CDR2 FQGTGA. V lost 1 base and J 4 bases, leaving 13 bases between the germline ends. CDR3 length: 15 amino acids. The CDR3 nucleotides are TGTGCCAGCAGCTTAAATGGGGGATTGGGAGAGACCCAGTACTTC. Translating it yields CASSLNGGLGETQYF.

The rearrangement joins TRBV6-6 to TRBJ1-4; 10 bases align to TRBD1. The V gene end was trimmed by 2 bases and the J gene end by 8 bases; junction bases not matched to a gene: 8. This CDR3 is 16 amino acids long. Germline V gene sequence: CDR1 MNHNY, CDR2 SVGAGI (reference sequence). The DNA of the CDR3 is TGTGCCAGCAGTTACCGAGCGACAGGGGGCCTCGAAAAACTGTTTTTT. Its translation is CASSYRATGGLEKLFF.

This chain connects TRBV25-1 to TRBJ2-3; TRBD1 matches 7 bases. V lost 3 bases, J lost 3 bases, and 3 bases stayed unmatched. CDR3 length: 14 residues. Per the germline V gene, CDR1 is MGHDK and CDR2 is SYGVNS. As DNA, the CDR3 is TGTGCCAGCAGTGATTACAGGGGAACAGATACGCAGTATTTT. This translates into CASSDYRGTDTQYF.

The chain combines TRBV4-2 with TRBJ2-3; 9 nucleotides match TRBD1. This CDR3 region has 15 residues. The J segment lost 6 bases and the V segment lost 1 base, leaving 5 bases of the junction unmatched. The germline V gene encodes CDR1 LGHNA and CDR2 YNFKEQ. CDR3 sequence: CASSQAGQGDDTQYF. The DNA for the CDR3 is TGTGCCAGCAGCCAAGCGGGACAGGGTGACGATACGCAGTATTTT.

The CDR3 region is CASSEAGHQSSYNEQFF. CDR3 DNA: TGTGCCAGCAGTGAAGCGGGACACCAGAGCTCCTACAATGAGCAGTTCTTC. This chain connects TRBV6-1 to TRBJ2-1, with D perhaps TRBD1 (6 bases). The length of the CDR3 is 17 residues. Germline CDR1 MNHNS, CDR2 SASEGT. V was clipped by 0 bases and J by 0 bases, with 12 bases between them.

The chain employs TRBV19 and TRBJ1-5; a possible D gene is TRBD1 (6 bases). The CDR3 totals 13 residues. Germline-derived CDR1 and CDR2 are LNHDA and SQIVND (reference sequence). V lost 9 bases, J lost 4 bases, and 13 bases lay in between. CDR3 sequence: CASQTGVNQPQHF. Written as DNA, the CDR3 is TGTGCCAGCCAGACAGGAGTGAATCAGCCCCAGCATTTT. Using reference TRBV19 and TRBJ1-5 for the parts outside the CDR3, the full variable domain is DGGITQSPKYLFRKEGQNVTLSCEQNLNHDAMYWYRQDPGQGLRLIYYSQIVNDFQKGDIAEGYSVSREKKESFPLTVTSAQKNPTAFYLCASQTGVNQPQHFGDGTRLSIL.

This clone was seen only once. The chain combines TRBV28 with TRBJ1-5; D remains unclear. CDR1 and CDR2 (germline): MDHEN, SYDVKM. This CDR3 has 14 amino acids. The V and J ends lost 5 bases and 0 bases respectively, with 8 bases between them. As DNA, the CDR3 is TGTGCCAGCAGTGGGCAGTATAGCAATCAGCCCCAGCATTTT. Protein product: CASSGQYSNQPQHF. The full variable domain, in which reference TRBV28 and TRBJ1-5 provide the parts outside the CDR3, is DVKVTQSSRYLVKRTGEKVFLECVQDMDHENMFWYRQDPGLGLRLIYFSYDVKMKEKGDIPEGYSVSREKKERFSLILESASTNQTSMYLCASSGQYSNQPQHFGDGTRLSIL.

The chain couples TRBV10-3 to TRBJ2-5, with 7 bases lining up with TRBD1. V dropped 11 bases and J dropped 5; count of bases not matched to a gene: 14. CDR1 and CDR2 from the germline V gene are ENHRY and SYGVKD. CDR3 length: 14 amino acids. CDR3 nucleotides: TGTGCCTCCAGGACAGGCCAAAACACCGAGACCCAGTACTTC. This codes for CASRTGQNTETQYF.

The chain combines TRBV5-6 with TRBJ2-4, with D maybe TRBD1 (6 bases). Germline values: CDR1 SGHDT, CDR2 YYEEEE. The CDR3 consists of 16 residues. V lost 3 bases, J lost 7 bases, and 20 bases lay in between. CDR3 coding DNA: TGTGCCAGCAGCTCCTATAGGGGGTCAAATTGGAACATTCAGTACTTC. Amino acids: CASSSYRGSNWNIQYF.

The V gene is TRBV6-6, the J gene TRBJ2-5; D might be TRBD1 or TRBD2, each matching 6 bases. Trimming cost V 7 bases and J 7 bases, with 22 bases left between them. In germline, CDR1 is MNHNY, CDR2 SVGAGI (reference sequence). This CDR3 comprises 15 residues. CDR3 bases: TGTGCCAGCACCCGAGAGGGGGGTCAAGAGTCGACCCAGTACTTC. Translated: CASTREGGQESTQYF.

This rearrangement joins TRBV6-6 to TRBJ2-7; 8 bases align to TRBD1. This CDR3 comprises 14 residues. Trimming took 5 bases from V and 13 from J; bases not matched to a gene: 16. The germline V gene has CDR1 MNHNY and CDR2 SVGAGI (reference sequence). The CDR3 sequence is CASSPNLRQGSGYF. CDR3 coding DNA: TGTGCCAGCAGTCCCAACCTGAGACAGGGGAGTGGTTACTTC.

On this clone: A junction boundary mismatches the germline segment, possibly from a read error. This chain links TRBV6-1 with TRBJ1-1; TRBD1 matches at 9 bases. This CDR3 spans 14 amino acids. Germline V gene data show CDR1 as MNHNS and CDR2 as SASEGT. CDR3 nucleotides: TGTGCCAGCAGTGAAGGAGCGGGGGGACAGGGAGTTTCTTTT. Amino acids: CASSEGAGGQGVSF.

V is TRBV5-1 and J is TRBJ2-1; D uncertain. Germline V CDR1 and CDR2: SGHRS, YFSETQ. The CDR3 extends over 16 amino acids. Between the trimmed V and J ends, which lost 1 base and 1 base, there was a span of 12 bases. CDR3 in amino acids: CASSLLGALSYNEQFF. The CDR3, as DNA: TGCGCCAGCAGCTTGTTAGGAGCTCTTTCCTACAATGAGCAGTTCTTC. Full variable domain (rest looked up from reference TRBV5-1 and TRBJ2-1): KAGVTQTPRYLIKTRGQQVTLSCSPISGHRSVSWYQQTPGQGLQFLFEYFSETQRNKGNFPGRFSGRQFSNSRSEMNVSTLELGDSALYLCASSLLGALSYNEQFFGPGTRLTVL.

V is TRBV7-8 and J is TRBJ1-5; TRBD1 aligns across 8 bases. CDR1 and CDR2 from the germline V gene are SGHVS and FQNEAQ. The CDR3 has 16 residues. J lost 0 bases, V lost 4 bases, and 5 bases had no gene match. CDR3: CASSSTGTGSNQPQHF. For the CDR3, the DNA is TGTGCCAGCAGCTCTACCGGGACAGGTAGCAATCAGCCCCAGCATTTT.

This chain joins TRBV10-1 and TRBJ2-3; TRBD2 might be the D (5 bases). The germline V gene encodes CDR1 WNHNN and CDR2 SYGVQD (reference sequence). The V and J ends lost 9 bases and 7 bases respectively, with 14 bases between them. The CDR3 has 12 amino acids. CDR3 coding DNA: TGCGCCAGTCGGGGTCAAAGTAATACGCAGTATTTT. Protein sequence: CASRGQSNTQYF.

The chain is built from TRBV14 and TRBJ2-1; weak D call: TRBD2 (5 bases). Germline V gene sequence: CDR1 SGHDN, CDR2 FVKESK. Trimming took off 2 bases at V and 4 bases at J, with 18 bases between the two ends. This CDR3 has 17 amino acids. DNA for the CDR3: TGTGCCAGCAGCCAATATCCCCGGGATGAACTTTACAATGAGCAGTTCTTC. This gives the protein CASSQYPRDELYNEQFF.

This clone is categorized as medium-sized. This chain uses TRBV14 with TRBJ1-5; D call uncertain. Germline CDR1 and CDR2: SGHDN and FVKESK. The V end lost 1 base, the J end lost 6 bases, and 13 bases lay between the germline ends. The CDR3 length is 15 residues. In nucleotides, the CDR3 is TGTGCCAGCAGCCAAGCTGGGTGGGCCGGTCAGCCCCAGCATTTT. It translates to CASSQAGWAGQPQHF.

CDR3 sequence (DNA): TGTGCCAGCAAAACAGCCCGCGGGAGCTCCTACGAGCAGTACTTC. Translation gives CASKTARGSSYEQYF. The chain joins TRBV6-5 to TRBJ2-7; 7 nucleotides agree with TRBD2. Germline V lookup: CDR1 MNHEY, CDR2 SVGAGI. This CDR3 spans 15 amino acids. After removal of 7 bases from V and 0 bases from J, the junction contained 9 bases not matched to a gene.

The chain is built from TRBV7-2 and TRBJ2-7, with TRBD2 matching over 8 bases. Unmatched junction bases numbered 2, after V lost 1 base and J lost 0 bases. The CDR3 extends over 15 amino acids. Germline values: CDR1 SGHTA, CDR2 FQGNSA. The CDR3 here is CASSLVGTSSYEQYF. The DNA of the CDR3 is TGTGCCAGCAGCTTAGTGGGGACTAGCTCCTACGAGCAGTACTTC.

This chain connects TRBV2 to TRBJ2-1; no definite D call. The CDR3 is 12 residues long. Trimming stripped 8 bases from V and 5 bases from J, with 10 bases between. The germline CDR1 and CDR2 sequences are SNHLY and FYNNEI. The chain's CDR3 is CASHYLHNEQFF. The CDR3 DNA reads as TGTGCCAGCCACTATCTCCACAATGAGCAGTTCTTC.

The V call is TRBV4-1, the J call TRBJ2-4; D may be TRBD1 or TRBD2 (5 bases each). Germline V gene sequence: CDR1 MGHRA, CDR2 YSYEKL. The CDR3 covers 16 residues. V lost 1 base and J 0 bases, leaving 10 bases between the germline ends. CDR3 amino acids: CASSQGRDVAKNIQYF. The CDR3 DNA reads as TGCGCCAGCAGCCAAGGAAGGGACGTAGCCAAAAACATTCAGTACTTC.

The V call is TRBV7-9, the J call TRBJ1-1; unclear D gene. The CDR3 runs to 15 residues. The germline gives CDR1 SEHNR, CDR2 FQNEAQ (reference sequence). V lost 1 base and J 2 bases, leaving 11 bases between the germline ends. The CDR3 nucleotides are TGTGCCAGCAGCTTAGGAAAGGGAGCTAACACTGAAGCTTTCTTT. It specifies CASSLGKGANTEAFF. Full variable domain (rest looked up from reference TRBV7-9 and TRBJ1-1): DTGVSQNPRHKITKRGQNVTFRCDPISEHNRLYWYRQTLGQGPEFLTYFQNEAQLEKSRLLSDRFSAERPKGSFSTLEIQRTEQGDSAMYLCASSLGKGANTEAFFGQGTRLTVV.

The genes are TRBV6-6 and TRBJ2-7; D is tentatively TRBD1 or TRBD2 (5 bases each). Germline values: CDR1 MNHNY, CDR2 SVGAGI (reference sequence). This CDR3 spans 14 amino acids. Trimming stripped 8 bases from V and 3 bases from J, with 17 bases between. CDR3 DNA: TGTGCCAGCGGATTGGCGCAGGGAGACTACGAGCAGTACTTC. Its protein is CASGLAQGDYEQYF.